This T cell receptor (beta chain) was found in a study of human T cells and chemical hapten exposure. This clonotype was recorded many times. After removal of 1 base from V and 6 bases from J, the junction contained 10 bases not matched to a gene. The CDR3 extends over 17 amino acids. Germline V gene data show CDR1 as SEHNR and CDR2 as FQNEAQ (reference sequence). As handled by the study authors: Per-sample TCR counts ranged from roughly 23,224 to 750,000, median 95,638. TCRdb fed the RACE reads into MiXCR, producing one record per CDR3 protein. For this entry, the V and J calls and clone size follow TCRdb and not the study's own pipeline. The data contain roughly 380,000 distinct CDR3 sequences, 5.1% of them seen just once; the ten biggest clones take up approximately 2.8%. Time point reported: pre-sensitization, week 0. Noted treatment: therapeutic diphenylcyclopropenone sensitization with weekly scalp DPC. The donor pool consisted of alopecia patients aged 18 to 70 years, considered suitable for DPC.

Sequenced here: whole blood, sampled in connection with sensitization to the hapten diphenylcyclopropenone (DPC). The receptor was derived from a woman aged 50 to 65 with alopecia areata. Some clones in this sample may be carry-over from other donors' samples. The chain links TRBV7-9 to TRBJ2-1; TRBD1 aligns across 9 bases. The CDR3 DNA sequence: TGTGCCAGCAGCTTAGGTTCTTTGGGACAGGGAACCAATGAGCAGTTCTTC. Protein: CASSLGSLGQGTNEQFF.